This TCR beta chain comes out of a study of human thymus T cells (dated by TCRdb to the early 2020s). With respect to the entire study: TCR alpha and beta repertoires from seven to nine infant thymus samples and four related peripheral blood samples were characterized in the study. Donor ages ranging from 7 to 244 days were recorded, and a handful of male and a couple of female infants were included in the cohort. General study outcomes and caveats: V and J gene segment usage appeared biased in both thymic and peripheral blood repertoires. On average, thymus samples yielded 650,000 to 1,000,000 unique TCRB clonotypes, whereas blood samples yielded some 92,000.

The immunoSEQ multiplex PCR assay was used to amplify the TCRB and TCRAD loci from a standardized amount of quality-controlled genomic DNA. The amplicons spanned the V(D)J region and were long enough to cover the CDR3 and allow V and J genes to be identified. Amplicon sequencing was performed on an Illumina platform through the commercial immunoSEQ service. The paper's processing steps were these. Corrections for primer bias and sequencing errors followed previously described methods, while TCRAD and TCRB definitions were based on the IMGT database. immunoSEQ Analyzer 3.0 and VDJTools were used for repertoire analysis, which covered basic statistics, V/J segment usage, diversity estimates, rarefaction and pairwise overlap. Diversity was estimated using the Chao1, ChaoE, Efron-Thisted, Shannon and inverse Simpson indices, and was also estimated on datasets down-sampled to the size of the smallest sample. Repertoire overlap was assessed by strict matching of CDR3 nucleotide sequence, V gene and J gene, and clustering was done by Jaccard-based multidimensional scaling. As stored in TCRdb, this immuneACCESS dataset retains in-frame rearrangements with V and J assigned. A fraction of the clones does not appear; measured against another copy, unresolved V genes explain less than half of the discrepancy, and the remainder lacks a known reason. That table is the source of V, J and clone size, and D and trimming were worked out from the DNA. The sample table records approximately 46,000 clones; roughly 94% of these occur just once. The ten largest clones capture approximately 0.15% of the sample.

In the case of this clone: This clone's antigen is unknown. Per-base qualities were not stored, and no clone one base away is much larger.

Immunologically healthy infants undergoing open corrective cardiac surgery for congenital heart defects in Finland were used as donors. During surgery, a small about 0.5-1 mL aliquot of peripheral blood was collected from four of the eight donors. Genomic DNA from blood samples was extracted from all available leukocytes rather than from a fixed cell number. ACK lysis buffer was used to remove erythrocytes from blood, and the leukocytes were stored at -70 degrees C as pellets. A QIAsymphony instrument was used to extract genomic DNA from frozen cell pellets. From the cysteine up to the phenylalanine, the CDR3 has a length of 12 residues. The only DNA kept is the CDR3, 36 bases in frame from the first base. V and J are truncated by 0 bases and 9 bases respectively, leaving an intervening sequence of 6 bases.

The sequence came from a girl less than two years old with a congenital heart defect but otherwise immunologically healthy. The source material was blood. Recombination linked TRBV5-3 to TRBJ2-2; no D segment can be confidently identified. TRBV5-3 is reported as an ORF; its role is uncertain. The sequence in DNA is TGTGCCAGAAGCTTGGGACCACGGGAGCTGTTTTTT. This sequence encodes CARSLGPRELFF.